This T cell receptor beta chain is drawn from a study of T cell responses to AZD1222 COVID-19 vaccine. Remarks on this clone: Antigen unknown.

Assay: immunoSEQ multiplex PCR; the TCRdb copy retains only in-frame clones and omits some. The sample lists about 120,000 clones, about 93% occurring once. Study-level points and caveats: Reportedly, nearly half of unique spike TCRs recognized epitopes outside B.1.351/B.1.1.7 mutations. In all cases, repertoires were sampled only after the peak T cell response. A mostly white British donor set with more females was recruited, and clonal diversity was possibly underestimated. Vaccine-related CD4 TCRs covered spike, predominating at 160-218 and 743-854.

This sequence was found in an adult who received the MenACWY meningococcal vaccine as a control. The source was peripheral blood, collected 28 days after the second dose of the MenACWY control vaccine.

CDR3 bases: TGTGCCAGCAGCTTAGTCGCTCGGGTCGGGGGGGAGCTGTTTTTT. Its translation is CASSLVARVGGELFF. V is TRBV11-1 and J is TRBJ2-2; D uncertain. This CDR3 spans 15 amino acids. Trimming cost V 1 base and J 8 bases, with 14 bases left between them. Germline V gives CDR1 SGHAT, CDR2 FQDESV (reference sequence).